These T cell receptor beta chains were read from a single sample in a study of T cell therapy after organ transplantation. Profiling relied on immunoSEQ multiplex PCR, and the TCRdb table lists in-frame clones only, not all of them. This repertoire shows a few thousand clones, roughly 79% found once; its top ten account for about 29%. The antigens these receptors bind are not known. This material consisted of CD8+ T cells from blood, taken before autologous CMV-specific T cell therapy. Receptors originate from a human patient who had received a solid organ transplant and had CMV disease. CDR3s include the opening cysteine and the closing phenylalanine or tryptophan. The D gene is left open where the match is weak. Some rows mark clone size as missing; the rest say once, few, many or name a class of expanded clone.

v_call: TRBV4-2; clone_size: few; j_call: TRBJ2-5; d_call: TRBD2; cdr3_nt: TGTGCCAGCAGCCATATAGCGGGAGAAGAGACCCAGTACTTC; cdr3_aa: CASSHIAGEETQYF
v_call: TRBV19; clone_size: -; j_call: TRBJ2-5; d_call: TRBD1; cdr3_nt: TGTGCCAGTAGTCTCTGGGACAGTAAAGAGACCCAGTACTTC; cdr3_aa: CASSLWDSKETQYF
v_call: TRBV19; clone_size: few; j_call: TRBJ2-3; d_call: TRBD1; cdr3_nt: TGTGCCAGTAGTATAGTTCGCGGACAGGGGTTGGATACGCAGTATTTT; cdr3_aa: CASSIVRGQGLDTQYF
v_call: TRBV11-3; clone_size: -; j_call: TRBJ2-1; d_call: TRBD2; cdr3_nt: TGTGCCAGCAGCTCCGGGACTAGAGATGAGCAGTTCTTC; cdr3_aa: CASSSGTRDEQFF
v_call: TRBV5-4; clone_size: -; j_call: TRBJ1-2; d_call: TRBD1; cdr3_nt: TGTGCCAGCAGCTTGGGAGGGACAGGGGTGGACTATGGCTACACCTTC; cdr3_aa: CASSLGGTGVDYGYTF
v_call: TRBV19; clone_size: -; j_call: TRBJ2-7; d_call: TRBD1; cdr3_nt: TGTGCCAGTAGTACTAGGACAGGCCGTGACGAGCAGTACTTC; cdr3_aa: CASSTRTGRDEQYF
v_call: TRBV7-9; clone_size: -; j_call: TRBJ2-5; d_call: TRBD2; cdr3_nt: TGTGCCAGCAGCTCGACCGGGGTAGCGGGAGGCCAAGAGACCCAGTACTTC; cdr3_aa: CASSSTGVAGGQETQYF
v_call: TRBV4-3; clone_size: -; j_call: TRBJ2-2; d_call: -; cdr3_nt: TGCGCCAGCAGCCAGTGGTCCGGAGACGGGACCGGGGAGCTGTTTTTT; cdr3_aa: CASSQWSGDGTGELFF
v_call: TRBV25-1; clone_size: -; j_call: TRBJ2-5; d_call: -; cdr3_nt: TGTGCCAGCAGTACCCAGACGGAGACCCAGTACTTC; cdr3_aa: CASSTQTETQYF
v_call: TRBV7-9; clone_size: -; j_call: TRBJ1-3; d_call: -; cdr3_nt: TGTGCCAGCAGCCCACACGGCTCTGGAAACACCATATATTTT; cdr3_aa: CASSPHGSGNTIYF
v_call: TRBV6-4; clone_size: -; j_call: TRBJ2-1; d_call: -; cdr3_nt: TGTGCCAGCAGTGAAGACGGGGACTACAATGAGCAGTTCTTC; cdr3_aa: CASSEDGDYNEQFF
v_call: TRBV27; clone_size: -; j_call: TRBJ1-1; d_call: -; cdr3_nt: TGTGCCAGCAGTTCCCACCGAGACAGTACCCTTGAAGCTTTCTTT; cdr3_aa: CASSSHRDSTLEAFF
v_call: TRBV13; clone_size: -; j_call: TRBJ2-1; d_call: -; cdr3_nt: TGTGCCAGCAGCAGGACCCACTACAATGAGCAGTTCTTC; cdr3_aa: CASSRTHYNEQFF
v_call: TRBV2; clone_size: -; j_call: TRBJ1-1; d_call: -; cdr3_nt: TGTGCCAGCAGCTTCGCGTGGATACCTGAAGCTTTCTTT; cdr3_aa: CASSFAWIPEAFF
v_call: TRBV7-9; clone_size: -; j_call: TRBJ2-2; d_call: -; cdr3_nt: TGTGCCAGCAGCTTAGGGGGTAGCGAGAACACCGGGGAGCTGTTTTTT; cdr3_aa: CASSLGGSENTGELFF
v_call: TRBV10-1; clone_size: -; j_call: TRBJ2-7; d_call: TRBD1; cdr3_nt: TGCGCCAGCACCCCAGAGAAGACAGGGGGCTCCTACGAGCAGTACTTC; cdr3_aa: CASTPEKTGGSYEQYF
v_call: TRBV19; clone_size: -; j_call: TRBJ2-1; d_call: TRBD2; cdr3_nt: TGTGCCAGTAGTATAGATCATAGCGGGAGAGGGGATGAGCAGTTCTTC; cdr3_aa: CASSIDHSGRGDEQFF
v_call: TRBV4-1; clone_size: -; j_call: TRBJ2-3; d_call: -; cdr3_nt: TGCGCCAGCAGCCAAGAGCTGGCAAATACGCAGTATTTT; cdr3_aa: CASSQELANTQYF
v_call: TRBV5-4; clone_size: -; j_call: TRBJ2-5; d_call: -; cdr3_nt: TGTGCCAGCACCCAGGGGGGCGATAGGACCCAGTACTTC; cdr3_aa: CASTQGGDRTQYF
v_call: TRBV18; clone_size: -; j_call: TRBJ1-2; d_call: TRBD1; cdr3_nt: TGTGCCAGCTCAGGACCGACAGGGGCGGAAGGCTACACCTTC; cdr3_aa: CASSGPTGAEGYTF
v_call: TRBV5-1; clone_size: -; j_call: TRBJ2-1; d_call: -; cdr3_nt: TGCGCCAGCAGCTTGCAGGACAGATACAATGAGCAGTTCTTC; cdr3_aa: CASSLQDRYNEQFF
v_call: TRBV29-1; clone_size: once; j_call: TRBJ2-7; d_call: -; cdr3_nt: TGCAGCGTTTTGCTCTTCCGGGACTCCAGCTCCTACGAGCAGTACTTC; cdr3_aa: CSVLLFRDSSSYEQYF
v_call: TRBV7-6; clone_size: -; j_call: TRBJ2-1; d_call: TRBD1; cdr3_nt: TGTGCCAGCAGCTGGGACAGGGAAAGCGGAGGGGACAATGAGCAGTTCTTC; cdr3_aa: CASSWDRESGGDNEQFF
v_call: TRBV7-2; clone_size: -; j_call: TRBJ2-5; d_call: TRBD2; cdr3_nt: TGTGCCAGCAGCCTTGTAGCGGGAACCCGCCAAGAGACCCAGTACTTC; cdr3_aa: CASSLVAGTRQETQYF
v_call: TRBV5-1; clone_size: -; j_call: TRBJ2-1; d_call: TRBD2; cdr3_nt: TGCGCCAGCGCTTCGGGACGGACGACTAGCCTCTACAATGAGCAGTTCTTC; cdr3_aa: CASASGRTTSLYNEQFF
v_call: TRBV27; clone_size: -; j_call: TRBJ2-6; d_call: -; cdr3_nt: TGTGCCAGCAGTTTAGGCAGCCCGAACTCTGGGGCCAACGTCCTGACTTTC; cdr3_aa: CASSLGSPNSGANVLTF
v_call: TRBV9; clone_size: -; j_call: TRBJ2-7; d_call: TRBD2; cdr3_nt: TGTGCCAGCAGCGTAGCGGAGGCGGGAGCCCCCGTGGAGGACTACGAGCAGTACTTC; cdr3_aa: CASSVAEAGAPVEDYEQYF
v_call: TRBV5-5; clone_size: -; j_call: TRBJ1-1; d_call: -; cdr3_nt: TGTGCCAGCAGCTTCGCGTGGATACCTGAAGCTTTCTTT; cdr3_aa: CASSFAWIPEAFF
v_call: TRBV13; clone_size: -; j_call: TRBJ2-2; d_call: TRBD2; cdr3_nt: TGTGCCAGCAGCTACGGGAGGGGAACCGGGGAGCTGTTTTTT; cdr3_aa: CASSYGRGTGELFF